One sample yielded the 15 T cell receptor beta chains listed below, sequenced in a study of blood T cell repertoires in COVID-19 (dated by TCRdb to 2018 to 2021). The library came from the immunoSEQ multiplex PCR assay. TCRdb took over this immuneACCESS table, retaining in-frame rearrangements with V and J assigned. Such tables are incomplete; in checked studies, under half of the missing clones stem from an unresolved V gene, and the remainder is unexplained. The sample table shows around 160,000 clones, and 75% to 85% are seen once. The ten largest clones take up about 8% of the sample. Sequencing was performed on peripheral blood. These receptors were taken from a human donor with acute or convalescent COVID-19. The donor label of this sample is uncertain.

The CDR3 nucleotides are TGTGCCAGCAGTTTTTTGGACAGGGGGCTTGAAAAACTGTTTTTT. Its protein is CASSFLDRGLEKLFF. The chain is built from TRBV28 and TRBJ1-4, with TRBD1 matching 11 bases. CDR3 length: 15 residues. V was pared by 3 bases and J by 7 bases, with 4 bases of the junction left unmatched. Looked up from germline, CDR1 is MDHEN and CDR2 is SYDVKM.

The chain recombines TRBV3-1 (or the pseudogene TRBV3-2) with TRBJ2-5, with 9 bases fitting TRBD1. The J segment lost 4 bases and the V segment lost 4 bases, leaving 1 base of the junction unmatched. The CDR3 contains 13 residues. CDR1 and CDR2 (germline): LGHDT, YNNKEL (reference sequence). CDR3 loop: CASSLQGAETQYF. In DNA, the CDR3 is TGTGCCAGCAGCCTACAGGGGGCAGAGACCCAGTACTTC.

The chain employs TRBV5-8 and TRBJ1-6; 9 bases are shared with TRBD1. This CDR3 comprises 16 residues. Germline loops: CDR1 SGHTS, CDR2 YDEGEE. The V gene end was trimmed by 4 bases and the J gene end by 10 bases; junction bases not matched to a gene: 12. The CDR3 sequence is CASSLKSGQGFSPLHF. In nucleotides, the CDR3 is TGTGCCAGCAGCCTGAAGTCGGGACAGGGCTTCTCACCCCTCCACTTT.

The rearrangement links TRBV4-1 to TRBJ1-5; 8 bases match TRBD1. The trim removed 4 bases at V and 0 bases at J, leaving 14 bases unmatched. The CDR3 covers 19 residues. Germline lookup yields CDR1 MGHRA and CDR2 YSYEKL. The DNA of the CDR3 is TGCGCCAGCAGCCGGAGGCTGACAGGGGCCGACTATAGCAATCAGCCCCAGCATTTT. It is translated as CASSRRLTGADYSNQPQHF.

This clone was seen only once. The CDR3 DNA is TGTGCCCGAAGAGAGGAGGCGGTCACTGAAGCTTTCTTT. Residues: CARREEAVTEAFF. The chain joins TRBV30 to TRBJ1-1; D not resolved. V dropped 8 bases and J dropped 4 bases, with 17 bases sitting between them. The CDR3 is 13 residues long. CDR1 is GTSNPN and CDR2 is SVGIG in the germline V gene (reference sequence).

The J gene is TRBJ2-5, the V gene TRBV5-5; TRBD1 matches 8 bases. Germline-derived CDR1 and CDR2 are SGHKS and YYEKEE (reference sequence). The length of the CDR3 is 14 residues. V was pared by 4 bases and J by 6 bases, with 8 bases of the junction left unmatched. The DNA of the CDR3 is TGTGCCAGCAGCCCCGGACAGGGTCTTAAGACCCAGTACTTC. It specifies CASSPGQGLKTQYF.

CDR3 residues: CASSPGRQGLSSTDTQYF. The CDR3 DNA is TGTGCCAGCAGCCCCGGAAGACAGGGCCTCTCTAGCACAGATACGCAGTATTTT. This sequence joins TRBV9 and TRBJ2-3; 7 nucleotides match TRBD1. The V and J ends lost 4 bases and 0 bases, in that order; junction bases with no gene match: 14. This CDR3 is built from 18 residues. The V gene's germline CDR1 is SGDLS and CDR2 YYNGEE.

The V call is TRBV6-5, the J call TRBJ1-1, with 10 bases aligning to TRBD1. The CDR3 contains 14 residues. Trimming took 5 bases from V and 4 from J; bases not matched to a gene: 4. The germline V gene has CDR1 MNHEY and CDR2 SVGAGI. In nucleotides, the CDR3 is TGTGCCAGCAGTACGGGACAGGGGATCACTGAAGCTTTCTTT. Its translation: CASSTGQGITEAFF.

The V gene is TRBV11-2, the J gene TRBJ2-7, with 10 bases identical to TRBD1. V trimming: 1 base; J trimming: 5 bases; junction bases outside the gene matches: 11. Germline CDR1 reads SGHAT; CDR2 reads FQNNGV. The CDR3 consists of 17 residues. This CDR3 is CASSLALGDRGGNEQYF. CDR3 bases: TGTGCCAGCAGCTTAGCATTAGGGGACAGGGGTGGCAACGAGCAGTACTTC.

The chain combines TRBV28 with TRBJ2-7; 7 positions match TRBD2. The CDR3 spans 14 residues. After removal of 8 bases from V and 5 bases from J, the junction contained 12 bases not matched to a gene. Germline-derived CDR1 and CDR2 are MDHEN and SYDVKM. This chain's CDR3 is CASSSGGEGNEQYV. CDR3 coding DNA: TGTGCCAGCTCCTCTGGGGGGGAGGGAAACGAGCAGTACGTC.

The chain joins TRBV5-8 to TRBJ2-7; 7 positions match TRBD1. Germline assignment: CDR1 SGHTS and CDR2 YDEGEE. Trimming cost V 0 bases and J 4 bases; bases outside gene matches: 7. This CDR3 has 15 amino acids. The CDR3 loop reads CASSLVGRGQYEQYV. Here the CDR3 DNA reads TGTGCCAGCAGCTTGGTTGGAAGGGGGCAATACGAGCAGTACGTC.

V is TRBV24-1 and J is TRBJ1-2; perhaps TRBD1 as D (5 bases). The CDR3 covers 12 residues. The germline CDR1 and CDR2 sequences are KGHDR and SFDVKD. The V end lost 5 bases, the J end lost 5 bases, and 8 bases lay between the germline ends. The CDR3, as DNA: TGTGCCACCAGTGGGACAAAGTATGGCTACACCTTC. It yields the protein CATSGTKYGYTF.

This clone was recorded once. The chain has TRBV6-5 and TRBJ2-7; 8 nucleotides match TRBD1. This CDR3 has 14 residues. Trimming at V came to 4 bases and at J to 6 bases, leaving 8 bases not matched to a gene. Germline CDR1 MNHEY, CDR2 SVGAGI. In nucleotides, the CDR3 is TGTGCCAGCAGTTCAAGCCCAGGGGGCGGCGAGCAGTACGTC. This gives the protein CASSSSPGGGEQYV.

This clone was counted once. The gene calls are TRBV5-1 and TRBJ1-1; 7 bases are shared with TRBD1. Germline CDR1 and CDR2: SGHRS and YFSETQ. CDR3 size: 16 residues. J gave up 1 base and V 0 bases, and 6 bases lay outside the gene matches. The CDR3 is CASSLVGGSQNTEAFF. The DNA for the CDR3 is TGCGCCAGCAGCTTGGTAGGGGGCTCTCAGAACACTGAAGCTTTCTTT.

The gene calls are TRBV6-1 and TRBJ1-5, with D unresolved. V was shortened by 2 bases and J by 1 base, with 12 bases between the two germline ends. Per germline, CDR1 MNHNS and CDR2 SASEGT. The CDR3 covers 16 residues. For the CDR3, the DNA is TGTGCCAGCAGTGAATTCAGCGTGAGGAGCAATCAGCCCCAGCATTTT. It yields the protein CASSEFSVRSNQPQHF.